This TCR beta chain was identified during a study of blood T cell repertoires in COVID-19. Study details: Italy, Spain and the United States were the sources of the convalescent and acute COVID-19 samples. PBMCs, B-cell-depleted T cells, or T cells were the source of the cDNA or gDNA that made up the material.

In the study's own analysis: Researchers report that nucleated cell counts were estimated from reference gene primer amplification. Measured with immunoSEQ multiplex PCR; TCRdb has only the in-frame clones, and not every one. V, J and clone size are taken as reported in that table, and D and trimming were inferred from the DNA itself. The sample has about 120,000 clones, around nine tenths seen once; the top ten hold about 2%. The V and J ends lost 8 bases and 0 bases respectively, with 16 bases between them. Germline lookup yields CDR1 SEHNR and CDR2 FQNEAQ (reference sequence). The CDR3 has 16 amino acids.

Sequenced input: peripheral blood. V gene TRBV7-9 combines with J gene TRBJ1-4, with TRBD1 as a possible D gene (6 bases). The source of this sequence is a woman between 50 and 59 years old with acute or convalescent COVID-19. CDR3 loop: CASWGGQSATNEKLFF. The CDR3 DNA reads TGTGCCAGCTGGGGCGGACAGTCCGCAACTAATGAAAAACTGTTTTTT.